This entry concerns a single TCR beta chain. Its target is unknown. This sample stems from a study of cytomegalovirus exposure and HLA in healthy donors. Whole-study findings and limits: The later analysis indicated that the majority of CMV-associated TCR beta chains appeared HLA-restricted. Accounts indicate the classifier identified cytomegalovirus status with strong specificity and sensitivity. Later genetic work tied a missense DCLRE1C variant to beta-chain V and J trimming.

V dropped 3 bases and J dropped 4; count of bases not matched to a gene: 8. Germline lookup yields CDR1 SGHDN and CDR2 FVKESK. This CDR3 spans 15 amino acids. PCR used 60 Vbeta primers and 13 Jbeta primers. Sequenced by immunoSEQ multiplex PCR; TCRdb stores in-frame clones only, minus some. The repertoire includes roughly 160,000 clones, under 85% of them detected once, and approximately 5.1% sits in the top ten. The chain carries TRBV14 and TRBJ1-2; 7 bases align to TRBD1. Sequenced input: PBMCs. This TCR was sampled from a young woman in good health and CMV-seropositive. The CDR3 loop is CASSHRDSFLYGYTF. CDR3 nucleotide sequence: TGTGCCAGCAGCCACAGGGACAGCTTCCTCTATGGCTACACCTTC.